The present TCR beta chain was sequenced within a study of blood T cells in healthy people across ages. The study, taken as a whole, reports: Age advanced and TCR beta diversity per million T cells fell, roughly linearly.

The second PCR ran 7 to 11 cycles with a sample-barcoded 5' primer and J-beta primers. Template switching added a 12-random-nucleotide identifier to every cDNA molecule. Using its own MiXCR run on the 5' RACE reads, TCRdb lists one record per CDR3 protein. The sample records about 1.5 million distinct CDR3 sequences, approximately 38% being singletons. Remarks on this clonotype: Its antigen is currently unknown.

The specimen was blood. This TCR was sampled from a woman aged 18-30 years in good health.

CDR3 loop: CASWTDLGRTGELFF. The DNA of the CDR3 is TGTGCCAGCTGGACGGATTTGGGGCGGACCGGGGAGCTGTTTTTT. This chain connects TRBV18 to TRBJ2-2; D may be TRBD1 (5 bases). V was trimmed by 7 bases and J by 5 bases, leaving 17 bases between them. CDR1 and CDR2 (germline): KGHSH, LQKENI. This CDR3 has 15 residues.